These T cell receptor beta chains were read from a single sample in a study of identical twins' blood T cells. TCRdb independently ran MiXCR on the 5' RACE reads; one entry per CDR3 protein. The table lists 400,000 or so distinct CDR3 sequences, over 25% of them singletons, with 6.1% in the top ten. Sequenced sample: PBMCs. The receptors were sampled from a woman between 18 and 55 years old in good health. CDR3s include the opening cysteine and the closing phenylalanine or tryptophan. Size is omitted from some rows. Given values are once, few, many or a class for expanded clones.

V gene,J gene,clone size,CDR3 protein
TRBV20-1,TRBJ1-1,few,CSVGGVSTEAFF
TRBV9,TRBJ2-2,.,CASREQVSTGELFF
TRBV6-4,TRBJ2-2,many,CASSEDYSNTGELFF
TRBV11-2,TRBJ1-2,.,CASSLDRGGYGYTF
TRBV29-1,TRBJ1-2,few,CSALMDGQRYGYTF
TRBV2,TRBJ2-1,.,CASKGSTLSPEQFF
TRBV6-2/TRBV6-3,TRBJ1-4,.,CASSNRGSEKLFF
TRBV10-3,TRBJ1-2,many,CAIGLGLNYGYTF
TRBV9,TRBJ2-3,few,CASSPQGLAGTDTQYF
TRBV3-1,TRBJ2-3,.,CASSHADTQYF
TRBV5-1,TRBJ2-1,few,CASSPYRQGSPSVEQFF
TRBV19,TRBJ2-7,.,CASSISDGSYEQYF
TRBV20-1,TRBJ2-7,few,CSATGQGNPYEQYF
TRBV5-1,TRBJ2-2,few,CASSPGAPNTGELFF
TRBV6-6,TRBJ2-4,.,CASSYRDTAKNIQYF
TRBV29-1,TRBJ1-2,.,CSGAGGNHYGYTF
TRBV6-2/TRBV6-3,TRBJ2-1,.,CASSHSPSDGYNEQFF
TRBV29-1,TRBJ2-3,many,CSVEEGGDTQYF
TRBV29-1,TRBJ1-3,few,CSVGGGSHLGNTIYF
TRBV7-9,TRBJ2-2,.,CACHRDRINTGELFF
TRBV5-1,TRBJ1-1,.,CASSLTGSYGGAFF
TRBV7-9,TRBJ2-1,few,CASSLIKERNEQFF
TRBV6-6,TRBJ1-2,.,CASRRQGQDYGYTF
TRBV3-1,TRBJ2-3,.,CASSFFPGPDPDTQYF
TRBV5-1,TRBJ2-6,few,CASSSGRYRSGANVLTF
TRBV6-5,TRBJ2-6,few,CASSYVFSGANVLTF
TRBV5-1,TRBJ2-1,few,CVSSLQGLAYYNEQFF